The clone carrying this TCR beta chain was picked up many times. The antigen remains undetermined. The data derive from a study of post-analysis software for immune sequencing data. Unique molecular identifiers tagged the TCR beta cDNA libraries. Each CDR3 protein is one row after TCRdb ran MiXCR on the PCR reads. This table holds hundreds of thousands of distinct CDR3 sequences, 44% found once. Germline V gene data show CDR1 as DFQATT and CDR2 as SNEGSKA (reference sequence). With 6 bases clipped from V and 5 bases from J, the junction kept 12 bases outside the gene matches. This CDR3 has 15 residues. Findings and limits, study-wide: Compared with controls, patients had more of about 5 TRBV segments, including TRBV5-6, TRBV5-1 and TRBV20-1. Controls significantly exceeded multiple sclerosis patients in normalized Chao1 diversity.

The rearrangement uses TRBV20-1 and TRBJ2-5; 10 nucleotides line up with TRBD2. The source material was blood. The sequence was collected from a girl aged 10 to 17 with multiple sclerosis. The CDR3 reads CSADLRAGGLETQYF. Written as DNA, the CDR3 is TGCAGTGCCGACCTCCGAGCGGGGGGGCTGGAGACCCAGTACTTC.